A selection of T cell receptor beta chains follows, all from one sample in a study of control samples from healthy donors and cancer patients. Libraries were prepared by immunoSEQ multiplex PCR; TCRdb keeps only in-frame clonotypes and omits some of them. The record lists fewer than 250,000 clones, of which the ten most abundant hold about 2.2%. Sequenced material: blood. These receptors were obtained from a woman in her thirties in good health. Both conserved end residues are part of each CDR3. A D gene is named only where the DNA matches it firmly.

j_call v_call d_call cdr3_aa cdr3_nt
TRBJ2-2 TRBV5-1 . CASSLDRGNTGELFF TGCGCCAGCAGCTTGGATCGGGGGAACACCGGGGAGCTGTTTTTT
TRBJ2-1 TRBV4-2 . CASSQDEEGLNEQFF TGTGCCAGCAGCCAAGATGAAGAGGGGTTGAATGAGCAGTTCTTC
TRBJ1-2 TRBV28 . CASSSTGAYGYTF TGTGCCAGCAGCTCAACGGGAGCCTATGGCTACACCTTC
TRBJ1-4 TRBV27 . CASSPRTGRVPTNEKLFF TGTGCCAGCAGTCCCCGAACAGGGAGGGTTCCAACTAATGAAAAACTGTTTTTT
TRBJ2-5 TRBV3-1/TRBV3-2 TRBD2 CASSQVPKRGGDQETQYF TGTGCCAGCAGCCAAGTCCCTAAGCGGGGGGGAGATCAAGAGACCCAGTACTTC
TRBJ2-6 TRBV19 . CASSGHPLIGANVLTF TGTGCCAGTAGTGGACACCCTCTAATAGGGGCCAACGTCCTGACTTTC
TRBJ2-7 TRBV6-5 . CASGDYEQYF TGTGCCAGCGGAGACTACGAGCAGTACTTC
TRBJ2-5 TRBV12-3/TRBV12-4 TRBD2 CASSAGGLETQYF TGTGCCAGCAGCGCGGGGGGGCTGGAGACCCAGTACTTC
TRBJ2-2 TRBV29-1 . CSVRVIANTGELFF TGCAGCGTTCGAGTTATAGCAAACACCGGGGAGCTGTTTTTT
TRBJ1-2 TRBV5-5 . CASSLRLNYGYTF TGTGCCAGCAGCTTGAGGCTAAACTATGGCTACACCTTC
TRBJ2-5 TRBV19 TRBD2 CASSIGRDYQETQYF TGTGCCAGTAGTATAGGCCGGGACTATCAAGAGACCCAGTACTTC
TRBJ2-3 TRBV6-5 . CASISAGGGDTQYF TGTGCCAGCATCTCGGCAGGAGGTGGAGATACGCAGTATTTT
TRBJ2-2 TRBV18 . CASSPPTGGNTGELFF TGTGCCAGCTCACCACCGACCGGGGGGAACACCGGGGAGCTGTTTTTT
TRBJ1-5 TRBV30 . CAWSVQGTNQPQHF TGTGCCTGGAGTGTTCAGGGGACCAATCAGCCCCAGCATTTT
TRBJ2-2 TRBV2 . CASSDTFGGTNTGELFF TGTGCCAGCAGTGACACCTTCGGGGGGACAAACACCGGGGAGCTGTTTTTT
TRBJ1-4 TRBV7-2 . CASSLQGPRAEKLFF TGTGCCAGCAGCTTACAGGGGCCGAGAGCGGAAAAACTGTTTTTT
TRBJ1-5 TRBV18 . CASSPRGGSYSNQPQHF TGTGCCAGCTCACCACGGGGGGGAAGCTATAGCAATCAGCCCCAGCATTTT
TRBJ2-1 TRBV19 TRBD1 CASTSDREVSEQFF TGTGCCAGTACGTCGGACAGGGAGGTTAGTGAGCAGTTCTTC
TRBJ1-3 TRBV18 . CASSRTPRESGNTIYF TGTGCCAGCTCACGTACCCCCCGAGAGTCTGGAAACACCATATATTTT
TRBJ2-5 TRBV4-2 . CASSQVPGPGPETQYF TGTGCCAGCAGCCAAGTTCCGGGACCCGGCCCAGAGACCCAGTACTTC
TRBJ2-2 TRBV19 TRBD1 CASSEGQLTGELFF TGTGCCAGTAGCGAGGGACAGCTCACCGGGGAGCTGTTTTTT
TRBJ2-3 TRBV18 TRBD2 CASSPLAGETDTQYF TGTGCCAGCTCACCACTAGCGGGGGAAACAGATACGCAGTATTTT
TRBJ2-3 TRBV28 TRBD2 CASSFTRWASGGSTDTQYF TGTGCCAGCAGTTTCACACGGTGGGCGAGCGGGGGATCCACAGATACGCAGTATTTT
TRBJ1-5 TRBV4-2 . CASSQDDRVSNQPQHF TGTGCCAGCAGCCAAGATGATCGGGTTAGCAATCAGCCCCAGCATTTT
TRBJ2-5 TRBV11-2 TRBD1 CASSSRQGQGWETQYF TGTGCCAGCAGCTCGCGACAGGGGCAGGGGTGGGAGACCCAGTACTTC
TRBJ2-7 TRBV9 TRBD1 CASSPSTGGGYEQYF TGTGCCAGCAGCCCCTCGACAGGGGGCGGCTACGAGCAGTACTTC
TRBJ2-7 TRBV5-1 . CASSQRGGYEQYF TGCGCCAGCAGCCAAAGGGGGGGATACGAGCAGTACTTC
TRBJ2-7 TRBV27 . CASSLQLKGNYEQYF TGTGCCAGCAGTTTACAGTTAAAGGGAAACTACGAGCAGTACTTC
TRBJ1-2 TRBV7-2 . CASSSAGTDRNF TGTGCCAGCAGCTCTGCCGGGACGGATAGGAACTTC
TRBJ1-1 TRBV13 . CASSHRAQNTEAFF TGTGCCAGCAGCCATCGGGCGCAGAACACTGAAGCTTTCTTT
TRBJ2-1 TRBV4-3 TRBD2 CASSQTTSGGAVNEQFF TGCGCCAGCAGCCAGACGACTAGCGGGGGGGCCGTCAATGAGCAGTTCTTC
TRBJ2-1 TRBV7-9 . CASSLEVGGPQDEQFF TGTGCCAGCAGCTTAGAGGTGGGGGGGCCCCAGGATGAGCAGTTCTTC
TRBJ2-4 TRBV4-1 . CASSQVGGRKNIQYF TGCGCCAGCAGCCAAGTAGGGGGTCGTAAAAACATTCAGTACTTC
TRBJ1-1 TRBV19 TRBD1 CASRHRGNTEAFF TGTGCCTCAAGGCACAGGGGGAACACTGAAGCTTTCTTT
TRBJ1-1 TRBV2 . CASSERWNTEAFF TGTGCCAGCAGTGAACGGTGGAACACTGAAGCTTTCTTT
TRBJ1-4 TRBV2 . CASSEGRTNEKLFF TGTGCCAGCAGTGAGGGACGGACTAATGAAAAACTGTTTTTT
TRBJ2-7 TRBV6-1 . CASSDWRGPPYEQYF TGTGCCAGCAGTGATTGGCGGGGGCCCCCCTACGAGCAGTACTTC
TRBJ1-5 TRBV2 . CASSLEVPNQPQHF TGTGCCAGCAGCCTAGAAGTTCCAAATCAGCCCCAGCATTTT
TRBJ2-1 TRBV7-9 . CASSSALNEQFF TGTGCCAGCAGCTCGGCCCTAAATGAGCAGTTCTTC
TRBJ1-1 TRBV19 TRBD1 CASSINPGGLNTEAFF TGTGCCAGTAGTATTAATCCAGGGGGCTTGAACACTGAAGCTTTCTTT
TRBJ2-7 TRBV19 TRBD1 CASSIRGTGKNYEQYF TGTGCCAGTAGTATCAGGGGGACAGGGAAGAACTACGAGCAGTACTTC
TRBJ1-3 TRBV19 . CASSATDGNTIYF TGTGCCAGTAGTGCGACAGACGGAAACACCATATATTTT
TRBJ1-4 TRBV28 . CASSLGTNEKLFF TGTGCCAGCAGTTTAGGCACAAATGAAAAACTGTTTTTT
TRBJ2-1 TRBV5-8 . CASSLGVARYNEQFF TGTGCCAGCAGCTTGGGGGTAGCGCGGTACAATGAGCAGTTCTTC
TRBJ1-1 TRBV5-1 . CASSLGMGNTEAFF TGCGCCAGCAGCTTGGGGATGGGGAACACTGAAGCTTTCTTT
TRBJ1-1 TRBV20-1 . CSAPENTEAFF TGCAGTGCCCCCGAGAACACTGAAGCTTTCTTT